The 23 T cell receptor beta chains presented below share a single source sample, sequenced in a study of T cells in lung cancer brain metastases. Only in-frame clones appear in the TCRdb table, and some are missing; sequencing was by immunoSEQ multiplex PCR. The table lists some 400 clones, roughly 90% of them singletons. The sample consisted of tumor tissue from a brain metastasis. These receptors all come from a man between 65 and 85 years old with non-small cell lung cancer that had spread to the brain.

V usage is TRBV4-3 and J usage is TRBJ1-2; D ambiguous. This CDR3 region has 15 residues. Germline loops: CDR1 LGHNA, CDR2 YSLEER. Between the trimmed V and J ends, which lost 0 bases and 2 bases, there was a span of 10 bases. The CDR3: CASSQEKGGNYGYTF. CDR3 nucleotides: TGCGCCAGCAGCCAAGAAAAGGGTGGCAACTATGGCTACACCTTC.

This sequence joins TRBV14 and TRBJ2-1, with D perhaps matching TRBD1 or TRBD2 (5 bases each). CDR3 length equals 15 residues. The V gene lost 2 bases and the J gene lost 12 bases, with 20 bases spanning the gap. Germline V gene lookup returns CDR1 SGHDN and CDR2 FVKESK. The CDR3 nucleotides read TGTGCCAGCAGCCAAAATCCCACAGGTGGGGGTCGGCAGTTCTTC. It specifies CASSQNPTGGGRQFF.

The chain recombines TRBV14 with TRBJ2-5; no firm D call. The J call may be in error: the DNA end matches TRBJ2-7 better. The CDR3 has 11 amino acids. In germline, CDR1 is SGHDN, CDR2 FVKESK. The CDR3 coding sequence is TGTGCCAGCAGCTACACGTACGAGCAGTACTTC. It encodes CASSYTYEQYF.

J is TRBJ2-3 and V is TRBV10-1; 8 positions match TRBD2. This CDR3 spans 16 amino acids. Trimming took 0 bases from V and 3 from J; bases not matched to a gene: 5. Germline V gene lookup returns CDR1 WNHNN and CDR2 SYGVQD (reference sequence). CDR3 loop: CASSESRRGATDTQYF. The CDR3 region has the DNA TGCGCCAGCAGTGAGTCGCGGCGGGGGGCGACAGATACGCAGTATTTT.

The chain uses TRBV19 and TRBJ1-5; D not resolved. Trimming shortened V by 7 bases and J by 5 bases, and 18 bases separated the two germline ends. Germline CDR1 and CDR2: LNHDA and SQIVND (reference sequence). The CDR3 is made up of 15 amino acids. The CDR3 nucleotides are TGTGCCAGTAAGCTCGCGTGGGGTGGTGATCAGCCCCAGCATTTT. Amino acids: CASKLAWGGDQPQHF.

The chain recombines TRBV6-6 with TRBJ1-1; D ambiguous. V shed 2 bases and J shed 7 bases, with 14 bases lying between them. The CDR3 length is 14 residues. CDR1 and CDR2 from the germline V gene are MNHNY and SVGAGI (reference sequence). The chain's CDR3 is CASSYKGTDGEAFF. The CDR3 bases are TGTGCCAGCAGTTACAAGGGAACCGACGGTGAAGCTTTCTTT.

The rearrangement joins TRBV2 to TRBJ1-1, with TRBD1 matching over 9 bases. The V and J ends lost 6 bases and 5 bases, in that order; junction bases with no gene match: 7. Germline CDR1 SNHLY, CDR2 FYNNEI. The CDR3 covers 14 residues. The CDR3 loop is CASRRDRALTEAFF. The CDR3 nucleotides are TGTGCCAGCAGGCGGGACAGGGCCCTAACTGAAGCTTTCTTT.

J is TRBJ1-2 and V is TRBV15; D is undetermined. This CDR3 has 15 amino acids. The V gene's germline CDR1 is LNHNV and CDR2 YYDKDF (reference sequence). Trimming cost V 1 base and J 0 bases, with 9 bases left between them. The CDR3 is CATSRVGEANYGYTF. The CDR3 DNA reads as TGTGCCACCAGCAGAGTGGGAGAAGCTAACTATGGCTACACCTTC.

V and J are TRBV2 and TRBJ1-2; D gene uncertain. Germline values: CDR1 SNHLY, CDR2 FYNNEI. The CDR3 has 11 residues. V dropped 5 bases and J dropped 3 bases, with 4 bases sitting between them. The CDR3 DNA sequence: TGTGCCAGCAGTCTCGACTATGGCTACACCTTC. Translating it yields CASSLDYGYTF.

A few counts support this clone. The V gene is TRBV18, the J gene TRBJ2-4; maybe TRBD2 (6 bases). V was clipped by 5 bases and J by 0 bases, with 14 bases between them. Germline V gives CDR1 KGHSH, CDR2 LQKENI. The CDR3 runs to 16 residues. The CDR3 spells CASSTTMGLAKNIQYF. The CDR3 DNA follows: TGTGCCAGCTCAACCACCATGGGACTAGCCAAAAACATTCAGTACTTC.

The J gene is TRBJ2-2, the V gene TRBV7-3, with a tentative D call TRBD1 (6 bases). V lost 5 bases and J lost 5, with 12 bases in between. The germline CDR1 and CDR2 sequences are SGHTA and FQGTGA. The CDR3 spans 14 residues. CDR3 in DNA: TGTGCCAGCAGCATCATGGGGACAACCGGGGAGCTGTTTTTT. Translated, it gives CASSIMGTTGELFF. The full variable domain, completed using reference TRBV7-3 and TRBJ2-2, is GAGVSQTPSNKVTEKGKYVELRCDPISGHTALYWYRQSLGQGPEFLIYFQGTGAADDSGLPNDRFFAVRPEGSVSTLKIQRTERGDSAVYLCASSIMGTTGELFFGEGSRLTVL.

The table lists this clone with a count of one. The chain has TRBV30 and TRBJ2-1; no clear D gene. The CDR3 has 12 residues. Germline CDR1 reads GTSNPN; CDR2 reads SVGIG (reference sequence). V dropped 5 bases and J dropped 6 bases, with 11 bases sitting between them. This chain's CDR3 is CAWAALGNEQFF. CDR3 DNA sequence: TGTGCCTGGGCGGCCTTGGGCAATGAGCAGTTCTTC.

This chain joins TRBV6-6 and TRBJ1-1, with 12 bases lining up with TRBD1. Per germline, CDR1 MNHNY and CDR2 SVGAGI (reference sequence). V trimming: 7 bases; J trimming: 4 bases; junction bases outside the gene matches: 7. The CDR3 length is 15 residues. CDR3 sequence reads: CASTHGTGGTTEAFF. The CDR3, as DNA: TGTGCCAGCACCCACGGGACAGGGGGCACCACTGAAGCTTTCTTT.

The rearrangement joins TRBV20-1 to TRBJ2-3; D unclear. The V end was cut by 5 bases, the J end by 2 bases, with 2 bases between. Germline V lookup: CDR1 DFQATT, CDR2 SNEGSKA (reference sequence). The CDR3 is 10 residues long. In DNA form, the CDR3 reads TGCAGTGCTTACACAGATACGCAGTATTTT. Protein product: CSAYTDTQYF.

V usage is TRBV18 and J usage is TRBJ2-3; maybe TRBD1 (5 bases). This CDR3 has 12 amino acids. In germline, CDR1 is KGHSH, CDR2 LQKENI. Trimming shortened V by 6 bases and J by 5 bases, and 9 bases separated the two germline ends. Here the CDR3 reads CASSPRGDTQYF. Written as DNA, the CDR3 is TGTGCCAGCTCCCCAAGGGGAGATACGCAGTATTTT.

This clone has just one count. The rearrangement joins TRBV19 to TRBJ1-2; D remains unclear. V lost 11 bases and J 1 base, leaving 11 bases between the germline ends. CDR1 is LNHDA, CDR2 SQIVND, per germline (reference sequence). This CDR3 comprises 12 residues. The DNA for the CDR3 is TGTGCCGCCTCCGAACGTAACTATGGCTACACCTTC. Its protein product is CAASERNYGYTF.

V usage is TRBV5-1 and J usage is TRBJ1-2; 9 nucleotides agree with TRBD1. Losses at the gene ends were 0 bases for V and 5 bases for J; bases not matched to a gene: 14. The CDR3 is 18 amino acids. Germline CDR1 is SGHRS and CDR2 is YFSETQ. In DNA, the CDR3 is TGCGCCAGCAGCTTGGGGGGGACAGGGAAACTCTCGTCTTATGGCTACACCTTC. Its protein product is CASSLGGTGKLSSYGYTF.

The chain carries TRBV6-5 and TRBJ1-1; D gene unclear. From germline, CDR1 is MNHEY and CDR2 SVGAGI. Trimming took 6 bases from V and 6 from J, leaving 17 bases between them. The CDR3 has 14 residues. CDR3 in amino acids: CASSLAYGRSEAFF. Here the CDR3 DNA reads TGTGCCAGCAGCCTCGCTTACGGTAGATCTGAAGCTTTCTTT.

The V gene is TRBV27, the J gene TRBJ1-6; TRBD1 aligns across 8 bases. Unmatched junction bases numbered 9, after V lost 5 bases and J lost 9 bases. This CDR3 has 15 residues. From germline, CDR1 is MNHEY and CDR2 SMNVEV (reference sequence). CDR3: CASSPFDRGRSPLHF. As DNA, the CDR3 is TGTGCCAGCAGTCCCTTCGACAGGGGACGTTCACCCCTCCACTTT.

In DNA, the CDR3 is TGCAGCATCCGGACAGGGGGATACCAAGAGACCCAGTACTTC. As protein: CSIRTGGYQETQYF. The chain joins TRBV29-1 to TRBJ2-5; TRBD1 matches 10 bases. The V and J ends lost 8 bases and 0 bases, in that order; junction bases with no gene match: 6. The germline gives CDR1 SQVTM, CDR2 ANQGSEA. The CDR3 contains 14 residues.

This rearrangement joins TRBV2 to TRBJ1-5; D is ambiguous. The CDR3 spans 13 residues. V shed 7 bases and J shed 5 bases, with 12 bases lying between them. Germline V gene data show CDR1 as SNHLY and CDR2 as FYNNEI. CDR3 protein: CASKRTRDQPQHF. CDR3 nucleotides: TGTGCCAGCAAACGGACTAGGGATCAGCCCCAGCATTTT.

The V gene is TRBV28, the J gene TRBJ1-1, with 11 positions matching TRBD1. This CDR3 is 19 amino acids long. V shed 6 bases, J shed 1 base, and the junction held 16 bases outside the gene matches. CDR1 MDHEN and CDR2 SYDVKM come from the germline V gene. The CDR3 DNA follows: TGTGCCAGCAGCGAACGGAGTCGGAGGGACAGGGGGGCGAACACTGAAGCTTTCTTT. This translates into CASSERSRRDRGANTEAFF.

The chain is built from TRBV9 and TRBJ1-1; D gene unclear. Trimming pared 1 base from V and 7 bases from J, leaving 11 bases between. This CDR3 spans 13 amino acids. CDR1 is SGDLS, CDR2 YYNGEE, per germline. The CDR3 nucleotides read TGTGCCAGCAGCGTAAAAATGTCCAGTGAAGCTTTCTTT. Translating gives CASSVKMSSEAFF.